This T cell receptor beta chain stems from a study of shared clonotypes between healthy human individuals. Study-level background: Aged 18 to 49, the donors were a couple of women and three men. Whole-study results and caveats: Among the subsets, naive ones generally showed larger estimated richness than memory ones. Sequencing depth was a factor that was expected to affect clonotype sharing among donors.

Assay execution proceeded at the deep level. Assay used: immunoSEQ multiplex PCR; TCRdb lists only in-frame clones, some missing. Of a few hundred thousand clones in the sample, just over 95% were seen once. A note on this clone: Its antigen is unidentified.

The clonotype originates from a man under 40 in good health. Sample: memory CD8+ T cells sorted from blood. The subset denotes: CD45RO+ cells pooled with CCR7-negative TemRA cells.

The CDR3 DNA follows: TGTGCCAGCAGCTTAGGGCCTGGTAATGAGCAGTTCTTC. Its translation is CASSLGPGNEQFF. The J gene is TRBJ2-1, the V gene TRBV11-2; D call uncertain. This CDR3 contains 13 residues. V was shortened by 1 base and J by 7 bases, with 8 bases between the two germline ends. The germline CDR1 and CDR2 sequences are SGHAT and FQNNGV.